The 29 T cell receptor beta chains below come from one sample, sequenced in a study of cytomegalovirus exposure and HLA in healthy donors. The PCR had 60 Vbeta and 13 Jbeta primers. Here immunoSEQ multiplex PCR was the method, and the copy in TCRdb shows in-frame clones only, minus some. The sample has roughly 120,000 clones, just under 75% seen once. Sequences were obtained from PBMCs. All receptors derive from a man aged 60 to 75 in good health and CMV-seropositive.

The chain carries TRBV28 and TRBJ1-2; 9 bases map to TRBD1. From germline, CDR1 is MDHEN and CDR2 SYDVKM. Trimming at V came to 4 bases and at J to 4 bases, leaving 10 bases not matched to a gene. CDR3 length: 16 residues. The CDR3 DNA reads as TGTGCCAGCAGTTCCGGGACAGGGATGGTTAGCTATGGCTACACCTTC. Protein product: CASSSGTGMVSYGYTF.

The chain recombines TRBV7-3 with TRBJ1-3, with D maybe TRBD1 (6 bases). V lost 5 bases and J 0 bases, leaving 14 bases between the germline ends. Germline V gives CDR1 SGHTA, CDR2 FQGTGA. CDR3 size: 16 residues. The CDR3 loop is CASSQGGGGSGNTIYF. CDR3 nucleotide sequence: TGTGCCAGCAGCCAAGGGGGGGGCGGCTCTGGAAACACCATATATTTT. The full variable domain, rest sourced from reference TRBV7-3 and TRBJ1-3, is GAGVSQTPSNKVTEKGKYVELRCDPISGHTALYWYRQSLGQGPEFLIYFQGTGAADDSGLPNDRFFAVRPEGSVSTLKIQRTERGDSAVYLCASSQGGGGSGNTIYFGEGSWLTVV.

In this sample, this clone turned up a few times. The CDR3 region has the DNA TGTGCCAGCAGTTCCCTCTTTACCGGGGAGCTGTTTTTT. It yields the protein CASSSLFTGELFF. The chain uses TRBV6-5 and TRBJ2-2; the D is unclear. The germline V and J ends were trimmed by 4 bases and 5 bases, with 8 bases remaining between them. This CDR3 has 13 residues. The V gene's germline CDR1 is MNHEY and CDR2 SVGAGI.

The chain links TRBV9 to TRBJ2-5; D may be TRBD2 (6 bases). V was clipped by 0 bases and J by 0 bases, with 9 bases between them. Germline V gene lookup returns CDR1 SGDLS and CDR2 YYNGEE. This CDR3 contains 15 residues. CDR3 residues: CASSVVGLHQETQYF. In DNA, the CDR3 is TGTGCCAGCAGCGTAGTTGGACTACACCAAGAGACCCAGTACTTC.

In regard to this clone: Germline is not matched at one junction end, which may reflect a read error. The chain employs TRBV7-7 and TRBJ1-3, with D perhaps TRBD1 (6 bases). CDR1 SSHAT and CDR2 FNYEAQ come from the germline V gene (reference sequence). The CDR3 has 15 residues. This CDR3 is CASSLGQGSGNTIYF. The CDR3 bases are TGTGCTAGCAGCTTAGGGCAGGGGAGTGGAAACACCATATATTTT.

Note on this clone: Different DNA sequences within this sample yield the same CDR3. CDR3 protein: CASSPYTEAFF. CDR3 nucleotides: TGTGCCAGCAGCCCTTACACTGAAGCTTTCTTT. The chain employs TRBV7-2 and TRBJ1-1, with D unresolved. The CDR3 extends over 11 amino acids. Trimming took off 5 bases at V and 3 bases at J, with 4 bases between the two ends. Germline V gene data show CDR1 as SGHTA and CDR2 as FQGNSA.

The chain employs TRBV7-2 and TRBJ2-1; no clear D gene. This CDR3 region has 14 residues. Germline V gene lookup returns CDR1 SGHTA and CDR2 FQGNSA. V dropped 0 bases and J dropped 12 bases, with 15 bases sitting between them. Here the CDR3 DNA reads TGTGCCAGCAGCTTAGCCGGTGGTAGCAAGTGGCAGTTCTTC. Translation gives CASSLAGGSKWQFF.

The V gene is TRBV18, the J gene TRBJ1-3; TRBD1 agrees at 7 bases. V dropped 6 bases and J dropped 4; count of bases not matched to a gene: 6. From germline, CDR1 is KGHSH and CDR2 LQKENI. This CDR3 spans 14 amino acids. Here the CDR3 reads CASSQQGSGNTIYF. The CDR3 DNA follows: TGTGCCAGCTCTCAACAGGGGTCCGGAAACACCATATATTTT. The whole variable domain, remainder taken from reference TRBV18 and TRBJ1-3, is NAGVMQNPRHLVRRRGQEARLRCSPMKGHSHVYWYRQLPEEGLKFMVYLQKENIIDESGMPKERFSAEFPKEGPSILRIQQVVRGDSAAYFCASSQQGSGNTIYFGEGSWLTVV.

The V and J genes are TRBV5-1 and TRBJ1-6, with 7 bases that match TRBD1. V dropped 4 bases and J dropped 6; count of bases not matched to a gene: 7. Germline V gene lookup returns CDR1 SGHRS and CDR2 YFSETQ. The CDR3 has 15 amino acids. The CDR3 loop is CASSLPDRFNSPLHF. In DNA form, the CDR3 reads TGCGCCAGCAGCCTGCCGGACAGGTTTAATTCACCCCTCCACTTT. Full variable domain (outside the CDR3, taken from reference TRBV5-1 and TRBJ1-6): KAGVTQTPRYLIKTRGQQVTLSCSPISGHRSVSWYQQTPGQGLQFLFEYFSETQRNKGNFPGRFSGRQFSNSRSEMNVSTLELGDSALYLCASSLPDRFNSPLHFGNGTRLTVT.

The chain carries TRBV19 and TRBJ2-1; D is perhaps TRBD2 (6 bases). CDR1 LNHDA and CDR2 SQIVND come from the germline V gene (reference sequence). The CDR3 is 15 amino acids. The V end lost 5 bases, the J end lost 7 bases, and 18 bases lay between the germline ends. CDR3: CASSPRLVVGNEQFF. CDR3 bases: TGTGCCAGTAGTCCCCGACTAGTTGTGGGGAATGAGCAGTTCTTC.

This clone was observed a few times. The chain combines TRBV6-5 with TRBJ2-3; D is perhaps TRBD1 (5 bases). V dropped 5 bases and J dropped 0 bases, with 12 bases sitting between them. Germline lookup yields CDR1 MNHEY and CDR2 SVGAGI. The CDR3 is 15 amino acids. CDR3 in amino acids: CASSLGALSTDTQYF. The CDR3 DNA is TGTGCCAGCAGTCTTGGGGCCCTAAGCACAGATACGCAGTATTTT.

This sequence joins TRBV5-1 and TRBJ1-1; D is perhaps TRBD1 (6 bases). V gave up 4 bases and J gave up 11 bases, with 18 bases separating them. This CDR3 region has 13 residues. CDR1 SGHRS and CDR2 YFSETQ come from the germline V gene. The CDR3 loop reads CASSPNLQGAAFF. CDR3 nucleotide sequence: TGCGCCAGCAGCCCCAACCTACAGGGAGCGGCTTTCTTT.

DNA for the CDR3: TGTGCCACCAGCCGAAGCGGGTATGGCTACACCTTC. It codes for CATSRSGYGYTF. This rearrangement joins TRBV19 to TRBJ1-2, with D hard to call. The ends were cut back, 10 bases at V and 5 bases at J, with 14 bases in the middle. The CDR3 consists of 12 residues. CDR1 LNHDA and CDR2 SQIVND come from the germline V gene (reference sequence).

The V call is TRBV18, the J call TRBJ1-6; D uncertain. Germline V CDR1 and CDR2: KGHSH, LQKENI. Trimming shortened V by 3 bases and J by 8 bases, and 8 bases separated the two germline ends. The CDR3 consists of 13 residues. DNA of the CDR3: TGTGCCAGCTCACCTTTCGGGGATTCACCCCTCCACTTT. This sequence encodes CASSPFGDSPLHF.

This clone came up a few times. The V call is TRBV10-1, the J call TRBJ2-5; D is perhaps TRBD2 (5 bases). Trimming stripped 7 bases from V and 3 bases from J, with 12 bases between. The CDR3 extends over 13 amino acids. Germline V gives CDR1 WNHNN, CDR2 SYGVQD (reference sequence). The CDR3 nucleotides read TGCGCCAGCAACGGCGGGCGTGAAGAGACCCAGTACTTC. This encodes CASNGGREETQYF.

The chain combines TRBV29-1 with TRBJ2-3, with 7 positions matching TRBD1. Germline lookup yields CDR1 SQVTM and CDR2 ANQGSEA. The CDR3 loop spans 14 amino acids. Trimming took 0 bases from V and 5 from J; bases not matched to a gene: 5. Written as DNA, the CDR3 is TGCAGCGTTGAAGAAGACAGGGACGGAGATACGCAGTATTTT. It specifies CSVEEDRDGDTQYF.

This chain links TRBV2 with TRBJ1-5; D is perhaps TRBD1 (6 bases). Germline V CDR1 and CDR2: SNHLY, FYNNEI. The V end was cut by 4 bases, the J end by 7 bases, with 14 bases between. The CDR3 extends over 14 amino acids. In DNA form, the CDR3 reads TGTGCCAGCAGTGGAGAACGACAGGACCAGCCCCAGCATTTT. It specifies CASSGERQDQPQHF.

The chain uses TRBV2 and TRBJ1-2; 7 nucleotides agree with TRBD1. Germline trimming cut 10 bases from V and 2 bases from J; bases unmatched to any gene: 7. Germline CDR1 reads SNHLY; CDR2 reads FYNNEI. This CDR3 comprises 13 residues. This CDR3 reads CATKQGINYGYTF. The CDR3, as DNA: TGTGCCACCAAACAGGGGATCAACTATGGCTACACCTTC.

The chain has TRBV28 and TRBJ1-5; 7 bases agree with TRBD1. Germline trimming cut 8 bases from V and 11 bases from J; bases unmatched to any gene: 9. Per the germline V gene, CDR1 is MDHEN and CDR2 is SYDVKM. CDR3 length: 12 residues. The CDR3, as DNA: TGTGCCAGCCAAGTCGACAGGGTAGCCCAGCATTTT. Amino acid sequence: CASQVDRVAQHF. The entire variable domain, with the rest obtained from reference TRBV28 and TRBJ1-5, is as follows: DVKVTQSSRYLVKRTGEKVFLECVQDMDHENMFWYRQDPGLGLRLIYFSYDVKMKEKGDIPEGYSVSREKKERFSLILESASTNQTSMYLCASQVDRVAQHFGDGTRLSIL.

The chain combines TRBV30 with TRBJ1-6; TRBD1 might be the D (5 bases). Trimming pared 1 base from V and 9 bases from J, leaving 16 bases between. The CDR3 runs 15 residues. CDR1 is GTSNPN and CDR2 is SVGIG in the germline V gene (reference sequence). For the CDR3, the DNA is TGTGCCTGGAGTGCCTCGCCGACAGTGTTTTCACCCCTCCACTTT. Protein sequence: CAWSASPTVFSPLHF.

The V gene is TRBV5-1, the J gene TRBJ2-3; TRBD1 agrees at 7 bases. There are 15 residues in the CDR3. V lost 1 base and J lost 0; bases outside the gene matches: 2. CDR1 and CDR2 (germline): SGHRS, YFSETQ. As DNA, the CDR3 is TGCGCCAGCAGCTTGACAGGGGCTAGCACAGATACGCAGTATTTT. Amino acids: CASSLTGASTDTQYF.

The J gene is TRBJ2-7, the V gene TRBV28; D is uncertain. Germline CDR1 is MDHEN and CDR2 is SYDVKM. The ends were cut back, 3 bases at V and 4 bases at J, with 7 bases in the middle. The CDR3 loop spans 12 amino acids. The CDR3 DNA reads as TGTGCCAGCAGTTTTAACTCATACGAGCAGTACTTC. Residues: CASSFNSYEQYF. Combining the CDR3 with reference TRBV28 and TRBJ2-7 gives the whole variable domain DVKVTQSSRYLVKRTGEKVFLECVQDMDHENMFWYRQDPGLGLRLIYFSYDVKMKEKGDIPEGYSVSREKKERFSLILESASTNQTSMYLCASSFNSYEQYFGPGTRLTVT.

J is TRBJ1-6 and V is TRBV7-2; no clear D. Trimming took off 1 base at V and 6 bases at J, with 7 bases between the two ends. Per germline, CDR1 SGHTA and CDR2 FQGNSA. CDR3 length: 14 residues. CDR3 nucleotide sequence: TGTGCCAGCAGCTTAGTTGGCAGTAATTCACCCCTCCACTTT. This translates into CASSLVGSNSPLHF.

The chain combines TRBV27 with TRBJ2-7; weak D call: TRBD2 (6 bases). With 4 bases removed from V and 6 bases from J, the gap between germline ends came to 13 bases. The CDR3 is made up of 13 amino acids. Germline assignment: CDR1 MNHEY and CDR2 SMNVEV (reference sequence). This CDR3 reads CASSSHLATEQYF. Written as DNA, the CDR3 is TGTGCCAGCAGTTCCCACCTAGCGACCGAGCAGTACTTC.

The chain couples TRBV6-6 to TRBJ1-5; 7 bases fit TRBD1. V trimming: 7 bases; J trimming: 4 bases; junction bases outside the gene matches: 7. The CDR3 is 14 amino acids. Germline-derived CDR1 and CDR2 are MNHNY and SVGAGI (reference sequence). This chain's CDR3 is CASKRGQLNQPQHF. The CDR3 region has the DNA TGTGCCAGCAAGAGGGGACAGCTAAATCAGCCCCAGCATTTT.

The V gene is TRBV19, the J gene TRBJ1-4; D call uncertain. V was cut by 1 base and J by 7 bases, with 10 bases left in between. From germline, CDR1 is LNHDA and CDR2 SQIVND (reference sequence). The CDR3 contains 14 residues. For the CDR3, the DNA is TGTGCCAGTAGTATAGTGGCGGGTCCTGAAAAACTGTTTTTT. It is translated as CASSIVAGPEKLFF.

The V call is TRBV5-1, the J call TRBJ2-3; 10 bases fit TRBD2. CDR3 length: 17 amino acids. V trimming: 4 bases; J trimming: 0 bases; junction bases outside the gene matches: 8. Germline V gives CDR1 SGHRS, CDR2 YFSETQ. The CDR3 loop is CASSHASSGGSTDTQYF. Here the CDR3 DNA reads TGCGCCAGCAGCCATGCAAGTAGCGGGGGGAGCACAGATACGCAGTATTTT.

Only a few counts were recorded for this clone. The J gene is TRBJ1-1, the V gene TRBV7-3; D gene unclear. The length of the CDR3 is 15 residues. V gave up 4 bases and J gave up 1 base, with 13 bases separating them. Germline loops: CDR1 SGHTA, CDR2 FQGTGA. The CDR3 sequence is CASSSGETWNTEAFF. In nucleotides, the CDR3 is TGTGCCAGCAGCTCCGGAGAGACCTGGAACACTGAAGCTTTCTTT. The variable domain in full, completed from reference TRBV7-3 and TRBJ1-1, reads GAGVSQTPSNKVTEKGKYVELRCDPISGHTALYWYRQSLGQGPEFLIYFQGTGAADDSGLPNDRFFAVRPEGSVSTLKIQRTERGDSAVYLCASSSGETWNTEAFFGQGTRLTVV.

The chain employs TRBV5-6 and TRBJ1-6; D ambiguous. The CDR3 contains 13 residues. V lost 5 bases, J lost 8 bases, and 11 bases lay in between. The germline V gene encodes CDR1 SGHDT and CDR2 YYEEEE. In DNA form, the CDR3 reads TGTGCCAGCAGTCCGGGTCGCGATTCACCCCTCCACTTT. Protein product: CASSPGRDSPLHF.